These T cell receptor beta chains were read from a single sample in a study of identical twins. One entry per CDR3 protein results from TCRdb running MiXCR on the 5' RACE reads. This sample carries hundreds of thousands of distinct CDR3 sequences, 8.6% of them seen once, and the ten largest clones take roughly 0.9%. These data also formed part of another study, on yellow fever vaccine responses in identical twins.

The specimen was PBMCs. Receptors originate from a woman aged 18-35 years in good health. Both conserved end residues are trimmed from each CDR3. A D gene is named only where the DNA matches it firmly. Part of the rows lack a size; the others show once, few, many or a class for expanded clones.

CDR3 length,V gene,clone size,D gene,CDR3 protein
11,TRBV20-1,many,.,SANREGQETQY
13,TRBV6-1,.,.,ASRDPGTLYNEQF
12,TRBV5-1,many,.,ASSLFNGQPGQY
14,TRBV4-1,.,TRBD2,ASSQLTSEYTDTQY
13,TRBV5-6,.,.,ASSPALIWGSEQF
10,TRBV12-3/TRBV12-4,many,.,ASSFEPGELF
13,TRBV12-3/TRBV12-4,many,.,ASSSSAGNNSPLH
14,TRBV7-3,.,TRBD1,ASSLSTGGFVETQY
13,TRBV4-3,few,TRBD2,ASSPGGGGTDTQY
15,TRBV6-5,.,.,ASSYSRSDSGANVLT
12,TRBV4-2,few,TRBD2,ASSQRGGADEQF
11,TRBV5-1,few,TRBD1,ASSDRGIETQY
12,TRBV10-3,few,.,AISVLQVNYGYT
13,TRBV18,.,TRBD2,ASSPGESSGHEQY
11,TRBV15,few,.,ATRFVGSTTQY
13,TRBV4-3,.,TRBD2,ASSQGTSGINEQF
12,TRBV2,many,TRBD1,ASRVTGVNTEAF
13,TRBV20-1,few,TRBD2,SARGLAGVKETQY
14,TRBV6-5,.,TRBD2,ASSYRGGSGGYEQY
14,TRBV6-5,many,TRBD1,ASSYLGAGGVYGYT
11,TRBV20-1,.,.,SARRTVSYEQY
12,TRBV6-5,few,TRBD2,ASSLAGGVPGQF
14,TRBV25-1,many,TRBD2,ASRATSGRAGETQY
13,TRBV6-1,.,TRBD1,ASSEGQFPNQPQH
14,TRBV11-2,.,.,ASSPQGQISTDTQY
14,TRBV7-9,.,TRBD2,ASSRLGLAGGDEQF
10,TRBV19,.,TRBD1,ASNDRGTEAF
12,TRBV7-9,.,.,ASSSWGGQLEQF
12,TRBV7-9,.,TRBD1,ASSLTGGQDTQY
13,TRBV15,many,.,ATSREAASNEKLF
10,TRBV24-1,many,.,ATSDFGNEQF
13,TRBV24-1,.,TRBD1,ATSAGGRPPETQY
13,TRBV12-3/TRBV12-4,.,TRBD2,ASSFQRGVGETQY
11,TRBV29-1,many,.,SVEEDRNTEAF
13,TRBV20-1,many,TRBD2,SANDGTSGTYEQY
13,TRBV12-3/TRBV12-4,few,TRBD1,ASSWTGGEDSPLH
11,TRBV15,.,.,ATSRDRGGNAF
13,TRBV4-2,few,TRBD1,ASSQASGTGYGYT
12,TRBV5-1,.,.,ASSLGGNRDEQY
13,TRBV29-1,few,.,SVAPGGGDADTQY
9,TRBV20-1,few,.,SALWRTEAF
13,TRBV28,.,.,ASSLRSPPSEGYT
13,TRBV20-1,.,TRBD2,SALLAGGKQETQY
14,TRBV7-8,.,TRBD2,ASSSTGTSVVDTQY
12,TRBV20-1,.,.,SARDLTGIYEQY
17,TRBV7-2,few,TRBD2,ASSLVQAGTSGGAGTQY
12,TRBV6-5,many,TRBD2,ASSYNQGSGSLF
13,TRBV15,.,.,ATSRQGSMNTEAF
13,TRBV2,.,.,ASRGDGSGANVLT
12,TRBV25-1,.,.,ASSDGTSQGEQF
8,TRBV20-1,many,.,SAEADTQY
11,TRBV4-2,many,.,ASSQWTDYGYT
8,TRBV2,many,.,AMGGREAF
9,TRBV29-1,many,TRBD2,SVSSGSVQF
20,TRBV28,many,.,ASSLVWQLSHKPLSGANVLT
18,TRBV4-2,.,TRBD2,ASSQGGGLAGGIYTGELF
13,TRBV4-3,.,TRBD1,ASSQTRQGPYEQY